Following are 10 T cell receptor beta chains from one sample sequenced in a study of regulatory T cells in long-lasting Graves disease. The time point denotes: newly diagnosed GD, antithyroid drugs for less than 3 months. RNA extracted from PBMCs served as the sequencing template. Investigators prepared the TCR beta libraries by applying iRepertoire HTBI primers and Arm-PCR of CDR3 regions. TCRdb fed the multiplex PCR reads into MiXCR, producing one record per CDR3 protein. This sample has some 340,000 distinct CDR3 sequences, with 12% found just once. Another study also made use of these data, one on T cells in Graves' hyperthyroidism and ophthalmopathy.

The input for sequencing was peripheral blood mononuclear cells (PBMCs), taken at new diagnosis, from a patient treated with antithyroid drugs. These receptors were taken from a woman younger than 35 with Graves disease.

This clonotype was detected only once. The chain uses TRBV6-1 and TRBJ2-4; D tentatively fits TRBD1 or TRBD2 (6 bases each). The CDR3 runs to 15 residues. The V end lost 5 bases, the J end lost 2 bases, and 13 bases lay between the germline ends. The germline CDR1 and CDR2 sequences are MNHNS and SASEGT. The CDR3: CASSRGGSTKNIQYF. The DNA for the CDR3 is TGTGCCAGCAGTCGAGGGGGGTCGACCAAAAACATTCAGTACTTC.

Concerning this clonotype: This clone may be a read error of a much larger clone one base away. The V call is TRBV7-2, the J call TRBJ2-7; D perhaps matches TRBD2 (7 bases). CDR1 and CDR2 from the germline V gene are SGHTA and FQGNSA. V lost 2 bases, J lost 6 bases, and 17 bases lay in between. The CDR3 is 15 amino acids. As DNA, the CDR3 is TGTGCCAGCAGCTTAAGTGGGGGGGCGGGCTCCGAGCAGTACGTC. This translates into CASSLSGGAGSEQYV.

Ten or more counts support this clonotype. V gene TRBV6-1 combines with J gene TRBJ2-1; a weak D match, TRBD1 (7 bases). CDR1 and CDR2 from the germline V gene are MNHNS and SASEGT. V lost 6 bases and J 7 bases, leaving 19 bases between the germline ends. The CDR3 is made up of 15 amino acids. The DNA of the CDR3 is TGTGCCAGCAGCCAGCGGAGGGGGCGTAGGAATGAGCAGTTCTTC. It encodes CASSQRRGRRNEQFF.

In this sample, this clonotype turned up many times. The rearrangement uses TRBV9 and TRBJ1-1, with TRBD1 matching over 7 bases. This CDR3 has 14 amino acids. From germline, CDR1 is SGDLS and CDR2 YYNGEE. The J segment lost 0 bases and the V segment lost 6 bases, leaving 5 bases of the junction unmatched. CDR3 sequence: CASTTGTVNTEAFF. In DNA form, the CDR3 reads TGTGCCAGCACCACCGGGACAGTGAACACTGAAGCTTTCTTT.

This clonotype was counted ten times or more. For the CDR3, the DNA is TGTGCCAGCAGTCCGACGGGGGACTTGAGCTACACCTTC. This gives the protein CASSPTGDLSYTF. The chain is built from TRBV6-1 and TRBJ1-2, with D maybe TRBD1 (5 bases). CDR1 MNHNS and CDR2 SASEGT come from the germline V gene. Between the trimmed V and J ends, which lost 5 bases and 9 bases, there was a span of 16 bases. CDR3 length: 13 amino acids.

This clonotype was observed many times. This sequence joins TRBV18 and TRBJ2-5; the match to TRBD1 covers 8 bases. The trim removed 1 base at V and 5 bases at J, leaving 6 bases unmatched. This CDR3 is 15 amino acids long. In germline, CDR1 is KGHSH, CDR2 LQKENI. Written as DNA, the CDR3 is TGTGCCAGCTCACCACGCCAGGGGGCCTTGGAGACCCAGTACTTC. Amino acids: CASSPRQGALETQYF.

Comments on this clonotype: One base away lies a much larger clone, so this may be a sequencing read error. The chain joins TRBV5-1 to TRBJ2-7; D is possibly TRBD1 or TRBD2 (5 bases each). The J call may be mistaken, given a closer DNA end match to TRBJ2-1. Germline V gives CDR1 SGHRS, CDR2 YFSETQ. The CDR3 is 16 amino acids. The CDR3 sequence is CASSLGSGTFYNEQFF. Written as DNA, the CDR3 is TGCGCCAGCAGCTTGGGCTCCGGGACCTTCTACAATGAGCAGTTCTTC.

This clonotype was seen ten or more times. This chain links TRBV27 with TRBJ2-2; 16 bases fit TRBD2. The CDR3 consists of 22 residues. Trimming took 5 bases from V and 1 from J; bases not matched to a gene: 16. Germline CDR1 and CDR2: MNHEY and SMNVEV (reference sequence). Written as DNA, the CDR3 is TGTGCCAGCAGTACCGATATACCCCCGGGACTAGCGGGAGGGGGGAACACCGGGGAGCTGTTTTTT. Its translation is CASSTDIPPGLAGGGNTGELFF.

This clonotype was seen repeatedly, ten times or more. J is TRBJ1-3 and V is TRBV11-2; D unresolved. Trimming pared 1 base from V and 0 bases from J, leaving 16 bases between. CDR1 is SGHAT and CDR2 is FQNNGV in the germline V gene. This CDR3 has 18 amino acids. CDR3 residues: CASSLVVGSTSSGNTIYF. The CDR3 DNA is TGTGCCAGCAGCTTAGTCGTGGGGTCTACGAGCTCTGGAAACACCATATATTTT.

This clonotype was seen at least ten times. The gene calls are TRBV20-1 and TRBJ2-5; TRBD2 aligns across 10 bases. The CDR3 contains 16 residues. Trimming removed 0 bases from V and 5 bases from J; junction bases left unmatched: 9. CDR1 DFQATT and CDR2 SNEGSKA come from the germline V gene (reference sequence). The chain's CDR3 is CSARDQASGGGETQYF. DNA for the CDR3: TGCAGTGCTAGAGATCAGGCTAGCGGGGGTGGGGAGACCCAGTACTTC.